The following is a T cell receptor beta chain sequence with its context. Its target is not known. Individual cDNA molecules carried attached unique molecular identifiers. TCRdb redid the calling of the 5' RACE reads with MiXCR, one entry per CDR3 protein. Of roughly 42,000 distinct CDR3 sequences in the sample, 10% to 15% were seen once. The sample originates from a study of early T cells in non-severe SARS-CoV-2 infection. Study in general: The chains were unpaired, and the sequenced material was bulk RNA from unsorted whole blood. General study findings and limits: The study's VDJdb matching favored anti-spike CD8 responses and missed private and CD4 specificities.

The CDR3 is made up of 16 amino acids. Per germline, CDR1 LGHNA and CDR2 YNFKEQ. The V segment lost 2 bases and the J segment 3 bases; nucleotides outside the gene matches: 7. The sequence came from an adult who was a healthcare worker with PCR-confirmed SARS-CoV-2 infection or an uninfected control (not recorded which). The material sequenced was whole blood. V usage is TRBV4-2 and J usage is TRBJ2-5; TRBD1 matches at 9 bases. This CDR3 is CASSQIGTGSKETQYF. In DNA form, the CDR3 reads TGTGCCAGCAGCCAAATCGGGACAGGGAGTAAAGAGACCCAGTACTTC.